The 25 T cell receptor beta chains below all came from one sample that was sequenced in a study of tumor and adjacent non-tumor tissue in lung cancer. No cell sorting was done before RNA was extracted from the tissue. The library came from three nested PCR rounds adapted from ARM-PCR protocols. From the multiplex PCR reads, TCRdb called clonotypes with MiXCR, one entry per CDR3 protein. In the table there are fewer than 120,000 distinct CDR3 sequences, nearly 85% of which are singletons. The sequenced sample consisted of lung tumor tissue. These receptor sequences come from a man in his 70s with non-small cell lung cancer.

As regards this clonotype: A read error may produce the germline difference seen at one junction end. This sequence joins TRBV10-3 and TRBJ2-5; TRBD2 aligns across 8 bases. The CDR3 consists of 17 residues. Germline V gene sequence: CDR1 ENHRY, CDR2 SYGVKD. The CDR3 is CGISGGTSGYSSETQYF. The DNA for the CDR3 is TGTGGCATCAGTGGGGGGACTAGTGGGTATTCTTCGGAGACCCAGTACTTC.

This chain joins TRBV12-3 or TRBV12-4 and TRBJ2-1; TRBD2 matches 11 bases. This CDR3 comprises 15 residues. V lost 6 bases, J lost 14 bases, and 15 bases stayed unmatched. The DNA of the CDR3 is TGTGCCAGCAGACCCAGACTAGCGGGGCGCAGGGAGGAGTTCTTC. This gives the protein CASRPRLAGRREEFF.

In regard to this clonotype: The CDR3 ends on some other residue instead of the conserved phenylalanine or tryptophan, so this is likely a read error. The limits of the CDR3 on the DNA are not certain, so only TCRdb's listed CDR3 is given. The chain recombines TRBV21-1 with TRBJ1-5; no check of the table's D call, TRBD1, against the DNA was made. TRBV21-1 is an annotated pseudogene. The CDR3 adds up to 16 amino acids, both ends counted. The CDR3 region is CASSKALPGGNQPQHS.

In its sample, this clonotype was seen a few times. A much larger clone is a single base away; this may be a read error. The chain recombines TRBV28 with TRBJ2-1, with 7 bases that match TRBD2. The V gene's germline CDR1 is MDHEN and CDR2 SYDVKM. The trim removed 2 bases at V and 7 bases at J, leaving 5 bases unmatched. There are 14 residues in the CDR3. The CDR3 region has the DNA TGTGCCAGCAGTTTAAGCGACGGGAGGAATGAGCAGTTCTTC. It is translated as CASSLSDGRNEQFF.

Points on this clonotype: A much larger clone sits a single nucleotide away, making a read error possible. The V gene is TRBV28, the J gene TRBJ1-2, with D perhaps matching TRBD1 (5 bases). This CDR3 has 17 amino acids. Germline V gene sequence: CDR1 MDHEN, CDR2 SYDVKM. CDR3 in DNA: TGTGCCAACAGTTACACTACAGGACGGCGACCCCTCTATGGCTACACCTTC. Amino acid sequence: CANSYTTGRRPLYGYTF.

The chain's CDR3 is CANPLILPGGDTEAFF. The CDR3 region has the DNA TGTGCCAACCCATTAATTCTCCCCGGAGGGGATACTGAAGCTTTCTTT. This rearrangement joins TRBV5-5 to TRBJ1-1, with D maybe TRBD1 (5 bases). The CDR3 has 16 residues. Trimming left V 9 bases short and J 5 bases short, with 26 bases between. Germline CDR1 reads SGHKS; CDR2 reads YYEKEE (reference sequence). Variable domain in full (rest from reference TRBV5-5 and TRBJ1-1): DAGVTQSPTHLIKTRGQQVTLRCSPISGHKSVSWYQQVLGQGPQFIFQYYEKEERGRGNFPDRFSARQFPNYSSELNVNALLLGDSALYLCANPLILPGGDTEAFFGQGTRLTVV.

This rearrangement joins TRBV5-1 to TRBJ1-2; D remains ambiguous. The CDR3 consists of 13 residues. CDR1 is SGHRS, CDR2 YFSETQ, per germline. V was pared by 9 bases and J by 4 bases, with 16 bases between. DNA for the CDR3: TGCGCCAACATCTTGGAACAATTCTATGGCTACACCTTC. Translating it yields CANILEQFYGYTF.

For this clonotype: One end of the junction does not line up with germline, which may come from a read error. The CDR3 nucleotides are TGTGTCAGCAGTGAAGCCAGGGGGTATGGTTACACCTTC. This encodes CVSSEARGYGYTF. This rearrangement joins TRBV6-1 to TRBJ1-2; 7 bases are shared with TRBD1. Germline assignment: CDR1 MNHNS and CDR2 SASEGT. The CDR3 is made up of 13 amino acids.

Note on this clonotype: As the CDR3 is not closed by the conserved phenylalanine or tryptophan, this likely results from a read error. The chain has TRBV12-3 or TRBV12-4 and TRBJ2-5; D remains ambiguous. This CDR3 has 13 amino acids. The V gene lost 6 bases and the J gene lost 8 bases, with 16 bases spanning the gap. The CDR3 coding sequence is TGTGCCAGCAGACCCAGAAAGGGCTCCACCCAGTACTTA. Translated: CASRPRKGSTQYL.

The genes are TRBV11-2 and TRBJ2-3; weak D call: TRBD1 (5 bases). The length of the CDR3 is 13 residues. Germline V gene data show CDR1 as SGHAT and CDR2 as FQNNGV. The CDR3 here is CSDSLGGTDTQYF. The CDR3, as DNA: TGTTCCGACAGCTTAGGCGGCACAGATACGCAGTATTTT.

Turning to this clonotype: This CDR3 is missing its conserved last phenylalanine or tryptophan, likely due to a read error. This chain connects TRBV6-1 to TRBJ1-5; 8 bases match TRBD1. CDR1 MNHNS and CDR2 SASEGT come from the germline V gene. There are 12 residues in the CDR3. Trimming removed 9 bases from V and 7 bases from J; junction bases left unmatched: 5. This chain's CDR3 is CASWTGNQPQHS. The CDR3 region has the DNA TGTGCCAGTTGGACAGGGAACCAGCCCCAGCATTCT.

Details on this clonotype: Lacking the conserved final phenylalanine or tryptophan, this CDR3 likely reflects a read error. The chain combines TRBV29-1 with TRBJ2-7; D possibly corresponds to TRBD2 (6 bases). Trimming took 7 bases from V and 1 from J, leaving 17 bases between them. CDR1 and CDR2 (germline): SQVTM, ANQGSEA. The CDR3 contains 14 residues. CDR3 DNA sequence: TGCAGCGGAGGGACTGGCGGCCGATCCTACGAGCAGTACTTA. Protein product: CSGGTGGRSYEQYL.

For this clonotype: A read error is likely, as this CDR3 ends without the conserved phenylalanine or tryptophan. The chain is built from TRBV29-1 and TRBJ2-5; D may be TRBD1 (6 bases). The CDR3 length is 16 residues. Germline assignment: CDR1 SQVTM and CDR2 ANQGSEA. The CDR3 DNA is TGCAGCGCTAAGCCCTACCTTCAGACAGGTCAAGAGATCCAGTACTTA. Translated, it gives CSAKPYLQTGQEIQYL.

This clonotype has a handful of counts. The chain is built from TRBV2 and TRBJ2-3; D is possibly TRBD1 (6 bases). Germline V gene sequence: CDR1 SNHLY, CDR2 FYNNEI. The CDR3 contains 14 residues. V gave up 6 bases and J gave up 7 bases, with 17 bases separating them. CDR3 sequence: CASSPGHGAYTQYF. The CDR3 nucleotides read TGTGCCAGCAGCCCGGGACACGGGGCATATACGCAGTATTTT.

This clonotype has a single count. The rearrangement joins TRBV29-1 to TRBJ1-1, with 8 nucleotides matching TRBD1. The CDR3 loop spans 14 amino acids. Germline CDR1 reads SQVTM; CDR2 reads ANQGSEA. As DNA, the CDR3 is TGCAGTGCCTCCGGACAGGGAACTAAAACTGAAGCTTTCTTT. It codes for CSASGQGTKTEAFF.

A word on this clonotype: Mismatch with germline at one junction end may stem from a read error. The chain recombines TRBV11-2 with TRBJ1-6; 10 bases match TRBD1. CDR1 SGHAT and CDR2 FQNNGV come from the germline V gene. The CDR3 is made up of 18 amino acids. CDR3: CASSQRTGGISYNSPLHF. The CDR3 DNA sequence: TGTGCCAGCAGCCAGAGGACAGGGGGAATCTCCTATAATTCGCCCCTCCACTTT.

Details on this clonotype: At one end, the junction sequence differs from germline, possibly due to a read error. This chain links TRBV6-6 with TRBJ1-6; D not resolved. The germline V gene encodes CDR1 MNHNY and CDR2 SVGAGI (reference sequence). The CDR3 has 15 amino acids. The CDR3 DNA follows: TGTGCCTGCAGTTGGACCGGGCCCCATAATTCAACCCTCCACTTT. Amino acid sequence: CACSWTGPHNSTLHF.

This chain connects TRBV12-3 or TRBV12-4 to TRBJ2-3; 7 bases are a match to TRBD1. The CDR3 loop spans 16 amino acids. Trimming at V came to 6 bases and at J to 0 bases, leaving 9 bases not matched to a gene. The CDR3: CASRSSDRVSTDTQYF. CDR3 bases: TGTGCCAGCAGATCCAGTGACAGGGTGAGCACAGATACGCAGTATTTT.

The chain couples TRBV11-3 to TRBJ1-1; 8 bases line up with TRBD1. The junction had 17 bases not matched to a gene; V was cut back by 5 bases and J by 0 bases. The CDR3 sequence is 19 residues long. The germline V gene encodes CDR1 SGHNT and CDR2 YENEEA. The chain's CDR3 is CASSPSRARGRTMNTEAFF. In nucleotides, the CDR3 is TGTGCCAGCAGCCCATCCCGAGCCAGGGGGCGAACCATGAACACTGAAGCTTTCTTT.

This clonotype was observed a handful of times. This may be a read error: a much more frequent sequence differs by one nucleotide. The chain is built from TRBV20-1 and TRBJ1-1; D gene uncertain. The CDR3 is made up of 14 amino acids. With 8 bases removed from V and 0 bases from J, the gap between germline ends came to 16 bases. The germline CDR1 and CDR2 sequences are DFQATT and SNEGSKA (reference sequence). This CDR3 is CSTIEGNVNTEAFF. CDR3 nucleotides: TGCAGTACTATAGAGGGCAATGTGAACACTGAAGCTTTCTTT.

The chain carries TRBV28 and TRBJ1-1; no reliable D call. The ends were cut back, 11 bases at V and 3 bases at J, with 22 bases in the middle. The CDR3 covers 15 residues. CDR1 MDHEN and CDR2 SYDVKM come from the germline V gene. The CDR3: CAGSLWPSYYTEAFF. CDR3 in DNA: TGTGCCGGAAGTTTATGGCCCAGTTACTACACTGAAGCTTTCTTT.

The rearrangement links TRBV4-3 to TRBJ2-1; the D gene is possibly TRBD2 (5 bases). Looked up from germline, CDR1 is LGHNA and CDR2 is YSLEER. This CDR3 spans 17 amino acids. V dropped 3 bases and J dropped 4 bases, with 19 bases sitting between them. The CDR3 sequence: CASSHDPAEAEYNEQFF. The CDR3 DNA reads TGCGCCAGCAGCCATGATCCAGCGGAAGCTGAATACAATGAGCAGTTCTTC.

The rearrangement links TRBV12-3 or TRBV12-4 to TRBJ1-1; D may be TRBD1 (6 bases). V was cut by 6 bases and J by 12 bases, with 20 bases left in between. This CDR3 spans 13 amino acids. This chain's CDR3 is CASSFRDTQTTFF. The CDR3 region has the DNA TGTGCCAGCAGCTTTCGGGACACACAGACAACTTTCTTT.

J is TRBJ2-5 and V is TRBV30, with 10 nucleotides matching TRBD2. Looked up from germline, CDR1 is GTSNPN and CDR2 is SVGIG (reference sequence). The CDR3 extends over 15 amino acids. J lost 6 bases, V lost 2 bases, and 9 bases had no gene match. CDR3 sequence (DNA): TGTGCCTGGAGTTGGAGCGGGAGGGCCATGCAGACCCAGTACTTC. It specifies CAWSWSGRAMQTQYF.

In its sample, this clonotype was seen a few times. The chain employs TRBV20-1 and TRBJ2-5; 8 bases are a match to TRBD1. Germline CDR1 and CDR2: DFQATT and SNEGSKA (reference sequence). Unmatched junction bases numbered 7, after V lost 5 bases and J lost 5 bases. The CDR3 loop spans 13 amino acids. Here the CDR3 DNA reads TGCAGTGCTTCGACAGGGGCCGTTGAGACCCAGTACTTC. Residues: CSASTGAVETQYF.